Presented here are 13 T cell receptor beta chains from one specimen sequenced in a study of CD4 T cells in relation to SARS-CoV-2 and coronaviruses. Profiled with immunoSEQ multiplex PCR; TCRdb holds only in-frame clones, not every one. This table has 25,000 to 35,000 clones, roughly four fifths appearing once. Their target antigens are unknown. Specimen: memory CD4+ T cells from PBMCs, cultured in vitro. The receptors were gathered from an adult with COVID-19.

The CDR3 region is CASSIAGRAYEQYF. The CDR3, as DNA: TGTGCCAGCAGCATAGCTGGCCGAGCCTACGAGCAGTACTTC. The chain links TRBV11-2 to TRBJ2-7; the D is unclear. The CDR3 consists of 14 residues. Per the germline V gene, CDR1 is SGHAT and CDR2 is FQNNGV. Trimming stripped 5 bases from V and 2 bases from J, with 13 bases between.

With regard to this clone: The junction departs from germline at one end; a sequencing error may be responsible. This chain uses TRBV27 with TRBJ2-7; D uncertain. Germline V gene data show CDR1 as MNHEY and CDR2 as SMNVEV (reference sequence). The CDR3 consists of 8 residues. The chain's CDR3 is CASSLWCF. The CDR3 DNA sequence: TGTGCCAGCAGTTTATGGTGCTTC.

This clone was seen just once. The V gene is TRBV5-1, the J gene TRBJ2-7; 9 bases fit TRBD1. The germline V gene encodes CDR1 SGHRS and CDR2 YFSETQ. J lost 1 base, V lost 4 bases, and 9 bases had no gene match. This CDR3 spans 16 amino acids. The CDR3 DNA reads TGCGCCAGCAGCGTATCCGGGACAGGGAGGTCCTACGAGCAGTACTTC. Protein: CASSVSGTGRSYEQYF.

This clone was seen once. V usage is TRBV27 and J usage is TRBJ2-2; TRBD2 matches 13 bases. This CDR3 comprises 15 residues. V was pared by 2 bases and J by 6 bases, with 0 bases of the junction left unmatched. CDR1 and CDR2 from the germline V gene are MNHEY and SMNVEV (reference sequence). CDR3 nucleotide sequence: TGTGCCAGCAGTTTAACTAGCGGGAGGGCCGGGGAGCTGTTTTTT. This gives the protein CASSLTSGRAGELFF.

This chain uses TRBV29-1 with TRBJ1-4; no clear D. Germline CDR1 and CDR2: SQVTM and ANQGSEA. V was shortened by 1 base and J by 4 bases, with 4 bases between the two germline ends. The CDR3 has 12 residues. Written as DNA, the CDR3 is TGCAGCGTTGAAGGGGTTAATGAAAAACTGTTTTTT. Its protein is CSVEGVNEKLFF.

V is TRBV5-1 and J is TRBJ1-2, with 7 bases identical to TRBD1. The CDR3 runs 12 residues. CDR1 and CDR2 from the germline V gene are SGHRS and YFSETQ. Unmatched junction bases numbered 5, after V lost 3 bases and J lost 9 bases. CDR3 DNA: TGCGCCAGCAGCTCCGACAGGGCAAGCTACACCTTC. It encodes CASSSDRASYTF.

The gene calls are TRBV5-4 and TRBJ1-2; 7 bases fit TRBD1. The CDR3 is 14 residues long. V gave up 2 bases and J gave up 2 bases; unmatched junction bases: 3. Germline loops: CDR1 SGHNT, CDR2 YYREEE (reference sequence). The CDR3 DNA follows: TGTGCCAGCAGCTTTGGGACAGAAAACTATGGCTACACCTTC. Protein: CASSFGTENYGYTF. Full variable domain (remainder filled in from reference TRBV5-4 and TRBJ1-2): ETGVTQSPTHLIKTRGQQVTLRCSSQSGHNTVSWYQQALGQGPQFIFQYYREEENGRGNFPPRFSGLQFPNYSSELNVNALELDDSALYLCASSFGTENYGYTFGSGTRLTVV.

The chain couples TRBV25-1 to TRBJ2-7; unclear D gene. The length of the CDR3 is 11 residues. The V and J ends lost 7 bases and 4 bases respectively, with 8 bases between them. Germline V gene data show CDR1 as MGHDK and CDR2 as SYGVNS. CDR3 DNA sequence: TGTGCCAGCATTGGAAAGTACGAGCAGTACTTC. Encoded protein: CASIGKYEQYF.

The chain has TRBV6-5 and TRBJ2-7, with 9 bases matching TRBD1. This CDR3 is 14 amino acids long. V lost 6 bases to trimming and J lost 3 bases; unmatched junction nucleotides: 6. The germline V gene encodes CDR1 MNHEY and CDR2 SVGAGI. The CDR3 DNA reads as TGTGCCAGCAGCCTCAGACAGGGGGGCTACGAGCAGTACTTC. This sequence encodes CASSLRQGGYEQYF.

The genes are TRBV6-2 or TRBV6-3 and TRBJ2-2; D possibly corresponds to TRBD1 (5 bases). The CDR3 runs 14 residues. The V gene's germline CDR1 is MNHEY and CDR2 SVGEGT. Trimming shortened V by 5 bases and J by 0 bases, and 7 bases separated the two germline ends. CDR3 in amino acids: CASSRGTNTGELFF. In DNA, the CDR3 is TGTGCCAGCAGTAGGGGAACGAACACCGGGGAGCTGTTTTTT.

The chain employs TRBV20-1 and TRBJ2-5; D is uncertain. CDR1 and CDR2 from the germline V gene are DFQATT and SNEGSKA (reference sequence). Trimming took off 5 bases at V and 5 bases at J, with 6 bases between the two ends. The CDR3 covers 10 residues. The CDR3: CSAGKETQYF. Written as DNA, the CDR3 is TGCAGTGCTGGGAAGGAGACCCAGTACTTC.

The genes are TRBV7-9 and TRBJ1-1; TRBD1 is a possible D gene (5 bases). The germline V gene has CDR1 SEHNR and CDR2 FQNEAQ (reference sequence). V was clipped by 2 bases and J by 4 bases, with 11 bases between them. The CDR3 is 14 amino acids. Here the CDR3 DNA reads TGTGCCAGCAGCTTATATTCCGGGGGCACTGAAGCTTTCTTT. Translating gives CASSLYSGGTEAFF.

In its sample, this clone was seen a few times. V is TRBV27 and J is TRBJ1-2; D may be TRBD1 (6 bases). CDR1 is MNHEY, CDR2 SMNVEV, per germline (reference sequence). CDR3 size: 17 residues. The germline V and J ends were trimmed by 6 bases and 4 bases, with 24 bases remaining between them. The CDR3 DNA reads TGTGCCAGCAGATCCTCACGATTAACAGGGTCTTCCTATGGCTACACCTTC. It codes for CASRSSRLTGSSYGYTF.